The present entry profiles one T cell receptor beta chain with its context. Its antigen is not yet known. Base qualities are not at hand, and no much larger clone is one base apart. The data stem from a study of OX40 agonist ivuxolimab in advanced cancers. About the study as a whole: The costimulatory receptor OX40 (CD134) was targeted by ivuxolimab, a fully human IgG2 agonistic monoclonal antibody. Peripheral TCRbeta sequencing aimed to test whether ivuxolimab altered TCR sequence diversity and caused clonal T-cell expansion. Patients were allowed to have had prior anti-PD-1, anti-PD-L1 or anti-CTLA-4 therapy, and around two fifths of the dose-escalation patients had been treated with checkpoint inhibitors. The paper describes the monotherapy dose-escalation part (N of about 47 patients) of the phase I trial of ivuxolimab. Intravenous ivuxolimab was administered to patients every 2 weeks at six dose levels: 0.01, 0.1, 0.3, 1.5, 3 and 10 mg/kg. Partial responses occurred in three dose-escalation patients: two with cutaneous melanoma and one with hepatocellular carcinoma. In the dose-escalation cohort, approximately 80% of patients were male, and the mean age was 60 years with a range of about 20 to 80. Of the 50 or so patients in dose escalation, 19 had hepatocellular carcinoma, about 15 had melanoma, 9 had renal cell carcinoma and 9 had head and neck cancer. On the study overall, not on this receptor specifically: In partial responders in the 0.1-3.0 mg/kg groups, normalized peripheral clonal expansion was found to be among the lowest, especially among CD8+ T cells. Low levels of normalized T-cell clonal expansion were also seen in some nonresponding patients. At doses of 0.1 to 3.0 mg/kg, clonal expansion of both CD4+ and CD8+ T cells in blood was seen between baseline and week 6. The antigen specificity of the peripheral T cells that underwent clonal expansion was not determined. After ivuxolimab, expanded clones were on average more numerous among CD8+ T cells than among CD4+ T cells.

Genomic DNA was extracted from sorted cells for sequencing of the TCRbeta CDR3 region. The immunoSEQ Assay was used for sequencing of TCRbeta CDR3 regions. As stored in TCRdb, this immuneACCESS dataset retains in-frame rearrangements with V and J assigned. A fraction of the clones does not appear; measured against another copy, unresolved V genes explain less than half of the discrepancy, and the remainder lacks a known reason. This sample is represented by 16,000 or so clones; around 70% of them were singletons. Clones ranked in the top ten supply over 30% of the sample. From the cysteine up to the phenylalanine, the CDR3 has a length of 14 residues. Only the CDR3 DNA stays, 42 bases, in frame from base 1. Reading the germline V gene gives CDR1 SGHAT and CDR2 FQNNGV. V loses 5 bases at its end and J loses 0 bases; junction bases beyond the gene matches: 1. The trial excluded patients who had a history of autoimmune disease or who were on systemic immunosuppression. Peripheral blood for TCR sequencing was drawn from every dose cohort at baseline, at cycle 4 day 1 and at cycle 7 day 1. Samples came from an open-label, multicenter, first-in-human phase I dose-escalation trial of ivuxolimab. The trial enrolled adults with locally advanced or metastatic head and neck squamous cell, hepatocellular, melanoma or renal cell carcinoma. CD4+ and CD8+ T cells were sorted separately from peripheral blood before TCR sequencing.

The rearranged chain carries TRBV11-2 and TRBJ1-5, and 7 junction bases match TRBD1. The receptor was isolated from an adult with an advanced solid tumor such as melanoma, head and neck, liver or kidney cancer. The sequences come from CD4+ or CD8+ T cells sorted from blood, collected in a trial of the OX40 agonist ivuxolimab. The CDR3 region: CASSTGDSNQPQHF. The nucleotide sequence reads as follows: TGTGCCAGCAGCACAGGGGATAGCAATCAGCCCCAGCATTTT.